This T cell receptor beta chain is from a study of blood T cell repertoires in COVID-19. This CDR3 has 15 residues. V gave up 1 base and J gave up 6 bases, with 13 bases separating them. Germline CDR1 MNHEY, CDR2 SMNVEV (reference sequence). Per the original methods: The assay estimated nucleated cells by amplifying reference gene primers. Data came from immunoSEQ multiplex PCR; TCRdb stores just in-frame clones and leaves some out. V, J and clone size are taken as reported in that table, and D and trimming were inferred from the DNA itself. The repertoire consists of 220,000 or so clones, with about 89% occurring once and the leading ten covering 5.5% to 8%.

The sequenced sample was peripheral blood. The sequence derives from a man in his sixties who had recovered from COVID-19. The rearrangement links TRBV27 to TRBJ2-4, with D possibly being TRBD2 (7 bases). For the CDR3, the DNA is TGTGCCAGCAGTTTATTGGGGGGGCAGTTAAACATTCAGTACTTC. Encoded protein: CASSLLGGQLNIQYF.